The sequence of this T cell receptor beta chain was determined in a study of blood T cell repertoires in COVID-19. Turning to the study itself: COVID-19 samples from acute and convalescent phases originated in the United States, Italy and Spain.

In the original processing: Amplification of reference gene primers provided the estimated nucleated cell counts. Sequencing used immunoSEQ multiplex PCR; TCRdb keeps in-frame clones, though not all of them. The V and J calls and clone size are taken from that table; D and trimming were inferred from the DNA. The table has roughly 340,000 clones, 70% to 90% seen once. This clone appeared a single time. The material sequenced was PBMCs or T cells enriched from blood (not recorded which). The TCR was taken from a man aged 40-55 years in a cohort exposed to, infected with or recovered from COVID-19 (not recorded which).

CDR3 in DNA: TGTGCCACCGGACAGGGGGCGGTGAACACTGAAGCTTTCTTT. Protein: CATGQGAVNTEAFF. The V call is TRBV18, the J call TRBJ1-1, with 11 positions matching TRBD1. Trimming removed 10 bases from V and 0 bases from J; junction bases left unmatched: 4. The CDR3 is made up of 14 amino acids. Germline CDR1 KGHSH, CDR2 LQKENI. The entire variable domain, with the rest obtained from reference TRBV18 and TRBJ1-1, is as follows: NAGVMQNPRHLVRRRGQEARLRCSPMKGHSHVYWYRQLPEEGLKFMVYLQKENIIDESGMPKERFSAEFPKEGPSILRIQQVVRGDSAAYFCATGQGAVNTEAFFGQGTRLTVV.